A selection of T cell receptor beta chains follows, all from one sample in a study of shared clonotypes between healthy human individuals. TCRdb's copy holds only in-frame clones and misses some; the assay was immunoSEQ multiplex PCR. The table lists 400,000 or so clones, about 97% of them singletons. Sequenced: memory CD8+ T cells sorted from blood. These receptors were taken from a man between 25 and 39 years old in good health. The CDR3 runs from the conserved cysteine through the conserved F or W. Fields, in order: V gene, J gene, D gene, clone size, CDR3 protein, CDR3 DNA. A D gene is named only where the DNA matches it firmly. Clone size is given for some rows only: seen once, a few or many times, or a class if the clone is expanded.

V: TRBV30
J: TRBJ1-5
D: -
size: -
CDR3: CAWSVGGNQPQHF
DNA: TGTGCCTGGAGTGTAGGGGGTAATCAGCCCCAGCATTTT

V: TRBV7-6
J: TRBJ2-7
D: -
size: -
CDR3: CASSLTDYYEQYF
DNA: TGTGCCAGCAGCTTAACAGATTATTACGAGCAGTACTTC

V: TRBV7-8
J: TRBJ1-2
D: -
size: -
CDR3: CASTGSGRLEGYGYTF
DNA: TGTGCCAGCACTGGGAGTGGCCGCCTAGAGGGCTATGGCTACACCTTC

V: TRBV19
J: TRBJ2-3
D: TRBD2
size: -
CDR3: CASSKTSGSGTDTQYF
DNA: TGTGCCAGTAGCAAGACTAGCGGGAGTGGCACAGATACGCAGTATTTT

V: TRBV18
J: TRBJ1-4
D: TRBD1
size: -
CDR3: CASSRGQAQNEKLFF
DNA: TGTGCCAGCTCACGAGGACAGGCTCAAAATGAAAAACTGTTTTTT

V: TRBV5-1
J: TRBJ1-4
D: TRBD1
size: -
CDR3: CASSPWTGNEKLFF
DNA: TGCGCCAGCAGCCCGTGGACAGGGAATGAAAAACTGTTTTTT

V: TRBV15
J: TRBJ2-3
D: TRBD2
size: -
CDR3: CATSRDISGSSNTDTQYF
DNA: TGTGCCACCAGCAGAGATATTAGCGGGAGTTCTAATACAGATACGCAGTATTTT

V: TRBV7-3
J: TRBJ2-5
D: TRBD2
size: -
CDR3: CASSLTGWLAEGETQYF
DNA: TGTGCCAGCAGCTTAACGGGTTGGCTAGCGGAAGGGGAGACCCAGTACTTC

V: TRBV4-1
J: TRBJ2-1
D: -
size: -
CDR3: CASSHFNEQFF
DNA: TGCGCCAGCAGCCATTTCAATGAGCAGTTCTTC

V: TRBV27
J: TRBJ1-3
D: -
size: once
CDR3: CASRGNSGNTIYF
DNA: TGTGCCAGCAGAGGTAACTCTGGAAACACCATATATTTT